This is a list of T cell receptor beta chains from one sample in a study of blood T cell repertoires in COVID-19. Clones were read by immunoSEQ multiplex PCR, and TCRdb kept only the in-frame ones, dropping some. The sample lists 400,000 to 450,000 clones; 89% were seen once. The sequenced material came from peripheral blood. All receptors derive from a woman between 40 and 50 years old with COVID-19, enrolled during active disease. Each CDR3 is given with its conserved first and last residue. Fields, in order: clone size, J gene, V gene, D gene, CDR3 protein, CDR3 DNA. D genes are given only for firm matches. Size is stated for part of the rows, as once, few or many counts, or as a class when the clone is expanded.

clone size: .
J gene: TRBJ1-2
V gene: TRBV28
D gene: TRBD1
CDR3 protein: CASRAGGAFGYTF
CDR3 DNA: TGTGCCAGCAGGGCAGGGGGCGCATTTGGCTACACCTTC

clone size: few
J gene: TRBJ2-4
V gene: TRBV27
D gene: TRBD1
CDR3 protein: CAVSTGFSDIQYF
CDR3 DNA: TGTGCCGTCTCGACAGGGTTTAGTGACATTCAGTACTTC

clone size: once
J gene: TRBJ2-7
V gene: TRBV10-2
D gene: TRBD1
CDR3 protein: CASRIGQGSGGEQYF
CDR3 DNA: TGCGCCAGCAGGATCGGACAGGGGAGTGGTGGCGAGCAGTACTTC

clone size: once
J gene: TRBJ1-1
V gene: TRBV6-6
D gene: .
CDR3 protein: CASRRRESRRDTEAFF
CDR3 DNA: TGTGCCAGCAGACGAAGGGAGTCTCGGAGGGACACTGAAGCTTTCTTT

clone size: .
J gene: TRBJ2-7
V gene: TRBV18
D gene: TRBD1
CDR3 protein: CASSRDRGRDEQYF
CDR3 DNA: TGTGCCAGCTCCAGGGACAGGGGACGTGACGAGCAGTACTTC

clone size: .
J gene: TRBJ1-1
V gene: TRBV19
D gene: TRBD1
CDR3 protein: CASSQQRDRGPESFF
CDR3 DNA: TGTGCCAGTAGCCAACAACGGGACAGGGGGCCGGAGTCTTTCTTT

clone size: .
J gene: TRBJ2-3
V gene: TRBV6-1
D gene: .
CDR3 protein: CASSEAAGGVGTDTQYF
CDR3 DNA: TGTGCCAGCAGTGAAGCGGCTGGGGGCGTTGGCACAGATACGCAGTATTTT

clone size: few
J gene: TRBJ2-3
V gene: TRBV29-1
D gene: .
CDR3 protein: CSAGTRNQITDTQYF
CDR3 DNA: TGCAGCGCCGGGACACGGAACCAGATCACAGATACGCAGTATTTT

clone size: many
J gene: TRBJ2-7
V gene: TRBV28
D gene: TRBD1
CDR3 protein: CASSLPSLGQTNYEQYF
CDR3 DNA: TGTGCCAGCAGTTTGCCTTCCCTGGGACAGACAAACTACGAGCAGTACTTC

clone size: .
J gene: TRBJ1-4
V gene: TRBV9
D gene: TRBD1
CDR3 protein: CASSVAGQGPPGEKLFF
CDR3 DNA: TGTGCCAGCAGCGTAGCGGGACAGGGACCGCCGGGGGAAAAACTGTTTTTT

clone size: .
J gene: TRBJ1-2
V gene: TRBV18
D gene: TRBD1
CDR3 protein: CASSPPSAGQYYGYTF
CDR3 DNA: TGTGCCAGCTCACCCCCGAGTGCGGGACAGTACTATGGCTACACCTTC

clone size: .
J gene: TRBJ2-3
V gene: TRBV9
D gene: TRBD2
CDR3 protein: CASSVATASGTLGDTQYF
CDR3 DNA: TGTGCCAGCAGCGTAGCTACGGCTAGCGGGACTCTCGGAGATACGCAGTATTTT

clone size: .
J gene: TRBJ2-7
V gene: TRBV2
D gene: TRBD2
CDR3 protein: CASSGLAAEQYF
CDR3 DNA: TGTGCCAGCAGTGGACTAGCGGCAGAGCAGTACTTC

clone size: .
J gene: TRBJ2-5
V gene: TRBV9
D gene: .
CDR3 protein: CASSALLRDTFQETQYF
CDR3 DNA: TGTGCCAGCAGCGCGCTTCTCCGGGACACCTTCCAAGAGACCCAGTACTTC

clone size: .
J gene: TRBJ2-1
V gene: TRBV7-2
D gene: .
CDR3 protein: CASSPQPSGGPRNEQFF
CDR3 DNA: TGTGCCAGCAGCCCACAACCCTCCGGAGGGCCGCGGAATGAGCAGTTCTTC

clone size: .
J gene: TRBJ1-6
V gene: TRBV18
D gene: TRBD1
CDR3 protein: CASSHRGLGVGSPLHF
CDR3 DNA: TGTGCCAGCTCACACAGGGGACTCGGGGTAGGCTCACCCCTCCACTTT

clone size: .
J gene: TRBJ2-1
V gene: TRBV12-5
D gene: TRBD2
CDR3 protein: CASGLPPGTGRAYNEQFF
CDR3 DNA: TGTGCTAGTGGTTTGCCCCCGGGAACCGGGAGGGCCTACAATGAGCAGTTCTTC

clone size: .
J gene: TRBJ1-2
V gene: TRBV7-8
D gene: TRBD1
CDR3 protein: CASSLGHRGYGYTF
CDR3 DNA: TGTGCCAGCAGCTTAGGGCACAGGGGTTATGGCTACACCTTC

clone size: .
J gene: TRBJ1-3
V gene: TRBV14
D gene: .
CDR3 protein: CASSQDRAGNTIYF
CDR3 DNA: TGTGCCAGCAGCCAAGACAGAGCGGGAAACACCATATATTTT

clone size: .
J gene: TRBJ1-4
V gene: TRBV28
D gene: .
CDR3 protein: CASSLRQHTNEKLFF
CDR3 DNA: TGTGCCAGCAGTCTCAGACAGCACACTAATGAAAAACTGTTTTTT

clone size: .
J gene: TRBJ2-7
V gene: TRBV18
D gene: TRBD2
CDR3 protein: CASSPYGGRGGTSEKQYF
CDR3 DNA: TGTGCCAGCTCACCATACGGAGGTCGCGGCGGGACTAGTGAAAAGCAGTACTTC

clone size: .
J gene: TRBJ1-2
V gene: TRBV27
D gene: .
CDR3 protein: CASSRTDRSYGYTF
CDR3 DNA: TGTGCCAGCAGTCGAACGGACAGATCCTATGGCTACACCTTC

clone size: .
J gene: TRBJ2-3
V gene: TRBV9
D gene: TRBD1
CDR3 protein: CASSPRTGVTDTQYF
CDR3 DNA: TGTGCCAGCAGCCCCCGGACAGGGGTCACAGATACGCAGTATTTT

clone size: once
J gene: TRBJ1-5
V gene: TRBV10-3
D gene: .
CDR3 protein: CAISLTIDRPNQPQHF
CDR3 DNA: TGTGCCATCAGCCTAACCATCGACAGGCCCAATCAGCCCCAGCATTTT

clone size: .
J gene: TRBJ1-6
V gene: TRBV25-1
D gene: .
CDR3 protein: CASRVVNSPLHF
CDR3 DNA: TGTGCCTCGAGGGTGGTTAATTCACCCCTCCACTTT

clone size: .
J gene: TRBJ2-1
V gene: TRBV6-2/TRBV6-3
D gene: .
CDR3 protein: CASSYFLGDSNNEQFF
CDR3 DNA: TGTGCCAGCAGTTACTTTTTAGGGGATTCGAACAATGAGCAGTTCTTC

clone size: .
J gene: TRBJ2-7
V gene: TRBV5-1
D gene: .
CDR3 protein: CASGPGSSYEQYF
CDR3 DNA: TGCGCCTCAGGCCCGGGGTCCTCCTACGAGCAGTACTTC

clone size: once
J gene: TRBJ1-5
V gene: TRBV28
D gene: .
CDR3 protein: CASSFYGQPQHF
CDR3 DNA: TGTGCCAGCAGTTTCTACGGTCAGCCCCAGCATTTT

clone size: .
J gene: TRBJ1-3
V gene: TRBV7-9
D gene: TRBD1
CDR3 protein: CASSSYPPGQASGNTIYF
CDR3 DNA: TGTGCCAGCAGCTCCTACCCCCCGGGACAGGCCTCTGGAAACACCATATATTTT

clone size: once
J gene: TRBJ1-4
V gene: TRBV19
D gene: .
CDR3 protein: CASSMRGEKLFF
CDR3 DNA: TGTGCCAGTAGTATGAGGGGGGAAAAACTGTTTTTT

clone size: .
J gene: TRBJ1-6
V gene: TRBV7-8
D gene: .
CDR3 protein: CASSSRQVSSSYNSPLHF
CDR3 DNA: TGTGCCAGCAGCTCGCGACAGGTTTCCAGCTCCTATAATTCACCCCTCCACTTT

clone size: .
J gene: TRBJ2-1
V gene: TRBV10-3
D gene: .
CDR3 protein: CAIGFGLDGEQFF
CDR3 DNA: TGTGCCATCGGGTTCGGGTTAGATGGTGAGCAGTTCTTC

clone size: few
J gene: TRBJ1-1
V gene: TRBV6-1
D gene: .
CDR3 protein: CASSDVDKGPKLAFF
CDR3 DNA: TGTGCCAGCAGTGATGTGGACAAAGGACCGAAGCTGGCTTTCTTT

clone size: .
J gene: TRBJ2-2
V gene: TRBV19
D gene: .
CDR3 protein: CASREGGYAGELFF
CDR3 DNA: TGTGCCAGCCGAGAGGGCGGGTACGCCGGGGAGCTGTTTTTT

clone size: .
J gene: TRBJ1-1
V gene: TRBV19
D gene: TRBD1
CDR3 protein: CASSIEGQGYTEAFF
CDR3 DNA: TGTGCCAGTAGTATAGAGGGACAGGGCTACACTGAAGCTTTCTTT

clone size: .
J gene: TRBJ2-4
V gene: TRBV19
D gene: .
CDR3 protein: CASSIPGVAKNIQYF
CDR3 DNA: TGTGCCAGTAGTATCCCAGGTGTGGCCAAAAACATTCAGTACTTC

clone size: once
J gene: TRBJ2-1
V gene: TRBV7-2
D gene: .
CDR3 protein: CASSLDGAGSYNEQFF
CDR3 DNA: TGTGCCAGCAGCTTAGACGGTGCAGGATCCTACAATGAGCAGTTCTTC

clone size: .
J gene: TRBJ2-4
V gene: TRBV28
D gene: .
CDR3 protein: CASSSSSRNIQYF
CDR3 DNA: TGTGCCAGCAGTTCGTCCTCCAGAAACATTCAGTACTTC

clone size: .
J gene: TRBJ2-7
V gene: TRBV19
D gene: .
CDR3 protein: CASSQLQGRGSYEQYF
CDR3 DNA: TGTGCCAGTAGTCAGCTCCAAGGGCGGGGAAGTTACGAGCAGTACTTC

clone size: .
J gene: TRBJ2-1
V gene: TRBV6-4
D gene: .
CDR3 protein: CASSDYLGGEQFF
CDR3 DNA: TGTGCCAGCAGTGACTATCTGGGGGGAGAGCAGTTCTTC

clone size: .
J gene: TRBJ2-5
V gene: TRBV7-8
D gene: .
CDR3 protein: CASSRDFKETQYF
CDR3 DNA: TGTGCCAGCAGCAGGGACTTTAAAGAGACCCAGTACTTC

clone size: .
J gene: TRBJ2-7
V gene: TRBV7-9
D gene: TRBD2
CDR3 protein: CASRPYSGGDIGEQYF
CDR3 DNA: TGTGCCAGCAGACCCTATAGCGGGGGTGATATCGGCGAGCAGTACTTC

clone size: .
J gene: TRBJ2-7
V gene: TRBV25-1
D gene: .
CDR3 protein: CASSESTGDYYEQYF
CDR3 DNA: TGTGCCAGCAGTGAATCGACAGGGGACTACTACGAGCAGTACTTC

clone size: .
J gene: TRBJ1-2
V gene: TRBV7-9
D gene: .
CDR3 protein: CASSLAVVVNYGYTF
CDR3 DNA: TGTGCCAGCAGCTTAGCGGTAGTGGTTAACTATGGCTACACCTTC

clone size: .
J gene: TRBJ1-1
V gene: TRBV5-1
D gene: .
CDR3 protein: CASSQIPQDTEAFF
CDR3 DNA: TGCGCCAGCAGCCAAATCCCCCAGGACACTGAAGCTTTCTTT

clone size: .
J gene: TRBJ1-1
V gene: TRBV18
D gene: .
CDR3 protein: CASFGGTEAFF
CDR3 DNA: TGTGCCAGCTTCGGAGGCACTGAAGCTTTCTTT

clone size: .
J gene: TRBJ1-1
V gene: TRBV7-2
D gene: TRBD1
CDR3 protein: CASTGSHRGGGTEAFF
CDR3 DNA: TGTGCCAGCACTGGCAGCCACAGGGGAGGAGGCACTGAAGCTTTCTTT

clone size: .
J gene: TRBJ2-3
V gene: TRBV19
D gene: TRBD2
CDR3 protein: CASSIGLAGTHSSTDTQYF
CDR3 DNA: TGTGCCAGTAGTATAGGACTAGCGGGAACCCATTCTAGCACAGATACGCAGTATTTT

clone size: .
J gene: TRBJ2-2
V gene: TRBV7-6
D gene: TRBD1
CDR3 protein: CASSLGQGVDTGELFF
CDR3 DNA: TGTGCCAGCAGCTTAGGGCAGGGGGTTGACACCGGGGAGCTGTTTTTT

clone size: .
J gene: TRBJ2-4
V gene: TRBV4-3
D gene: .
CDR3 protein: CASSQEGAEAKNIQYF
CDR3 DNA: TGCGCCAGCAGCCAAGAGGGGGCTGAGGCCAAAAACATTCAGTACTTC

clone size: .
J gene: TRBJ2-7
V gene: TRBV19
D gene: TRBD1
CDR3 protein: CASSETGWYEQYF
CDR3 DNA: TGTGCCAGTAGTGAGACAGGGTGGTACGAGCAGTACTTC

clone size: .
J gene: TRBJ2-7
V gene: TRBV2
D gene: TRBD2
CDR3 protein: CASSEPEGLAGVVYEQYF
CDR3 DNA: TGTGCCAGCAGCGAACCCGAAGGACTAGCGGGAGTAGTATACGAGCAGTACTTC

clone size: .
J gene: TRBJ1-4
V gene: TRBV5-1
D gene: .
CDR3 protein: CASSLTGTVEEKLFF
CDR3 DNA: TGCGCCAGCAGCTTAACAGGGACGGTGGAGGAAAAACTGTTTTTT

clone size: .
J gene: TRBJ2-1
V gene: TRBV14
D gene: TRBD2
CDR3 protein: CASSAEGLAMYNEQFF
CDR3 DNA: TGTGCCAGCAGCGCCGAGGGACTAGCGATGTACAATGAGCAGTTCTTC

clone size: .
J gene: TRBJ1-2
V gene: TRBV28
D gene: .
CDR3 protein: CASSSTGSYGYTF
CDR3 DNA: TGTGCCAGCAGCTCTACAGGGAGCTATGGCTACACCTTC

clone size: .
J gene: TRBJ1-5
V gene: TRBV19
D gene: TRBD1
CDR3 protein: CASRRDSRNSNQPQHF
CDR3 DNA: TGTGCCAGTAGAAGGGACAGCAGAAATAGCAATCAGCCCCAGCATTTT

clone size: few
J gene: TRBJ1-2
V gene: TRBV20-1
D gene: .
CDR3 protein: CSASPYWGYTF
CDR3 DNA: TGCAGTGCTAGTCCCTACTGGGGCTACACCTTC

clone size: .
J gene: TRBJ2-2
V gene: TRBV7-3
D gene: .
CDR3 protein: CASSLAGLAGELFF
CDR3 DNA: TGTGCCAGCAGCTTAGCAGGGCTCGCCGGGGAGCTGTTTTTT

clone size: few
J gene: TRBJ1-4
V gene: TRBV27
D gene: .
CDR3 protein: CASSLFTGYNEKLFF
CDR3 DNA: TGTGCCAGCAGTTTGTTTACAGGGTATAATGAAAAACTGTTTTTT